The rows below give T cell receptor beta chains drawn from one sample of a study of cytomegalovirus exposure and HLA in healthy donors. Profiling relied on immunoSEQ multiplex PCR, and the TCRdb table lists in-frame clones only, not all of them. The data hold roughly 180,000 clones, with 75% to 85% observed a single time. The specimen sequenced was PBMCs. These receptors were taken from a girl aged 5 to 17 in good health and CMV-seropositive. Each CDR3 is given with its conserved first and last residue. The D gene is left open where the match is weak. Not all rows give a size; the values are once, few, many and, for expanded clones, a class.

J gene | V gene | clone size | D gene | CDR3 DNA | CDR3 protein
TRBJ1-2 | TRBV4-1 | once | . | TGCGCCAGCAGCCAAAAGGGGGTGCTATCCGGCTATGGCTACACCTTC | CASSQKGVLSGYGYTF
TRBJ2-3 | TRBV5-1 | . | TRBD2 | TGCGCCAGCAGCTTGTGGACTAGCGGGGTTAGCACAGATACGCAGTATTTT | CASSLWTSGVSTDTQYF
TRBJ2-1 | TRBV11-2 | . | TRBD2 | TGTGCCAGCAGCTCGGGACTAGCGGGGGGGATTAATGAGCAGTTCTTC | CASSSGLAGGINEQFF
TRBJ2-7 | TRBV7-9 | . | . | TGTGCCAGCAGCTTATTTGAACAGGGAAACGAGCAGTACTTC | CASSLFEQGNEQYF
TRBJ2-7 | TRBV27 | . | TRBD2 | TGTGCCAGCAGGCCGGGGGGGAGCTCCTACGAGCAGTACTTC | CASRPGGSSYEQYF
TRBJ1-3 | TRBV6-4 | . | TRBD1 | TGTGCCAGCAACCGGACAGGGACGGAAAACACCATATATTTT | CASNRTGTENTIYF
TRBJ2-3 | TRBV7-9 | . | . | TGTGCCACCAGGCGGGGCGGGACCGGCACAGATACGCAGTATTTT | CATRRGGTGTDTQYF
TRBJ2-3 | TRBV5-5 | . | TRBD2 | TGTGCCAGCAGCTTGGAAGCGGGAATCGGCACAGATACGCAGTATTTT | CASSLEAGIGTDTQYF
TRBJ1-2 | TRBV7-9 | . | TRBD1 | TGTGCCAGCAGCTTAGACATCGGACAGGAGCGCTATGGCTACACCTTC | CASSLDIGQERYGYTF
TRBJ2-7 | TRBV6-5 | . | TRBD1 | TGTGCCAGCAGTTTAACCGACAGGGGCTACGAGCAGTACTTC | CASSLTDRGYEQYF
TRBJ1-5 | TRBV4-3 | few | . | TGCGCCAGCAGCCAAGAGGGCGGCAGGGATCAGCCCCAGCATTTT | CASSQEGGRDQPQHF
TRBJ1-1 | TRBV4-1 | . | TRBD1 | TGCGCCAGCAGCCTTAGGGACAGGTTGAACACTGAAGCTTTCTTT | CASSLRDRLNTEAFF
TRBJ1-6 | TRBV14 | . | . | TGTGCCAGCAGCCAAGTTCGGTCACCCCTCCACTTT | CASSQVRSPLHF
TRBJ2-3 | TRBV4-1 | . | . | TGCGCCAGCAGCCAAGCCCCCGGGACTGTTCAGGGTACGCAGTATTTT | CASSQAPGTVQGTQYF
TRBJ2-5 | TRBV5-1 | . | . | TGCGCCAGCAGCTTGGTAGGACACGGCCAAGAGACCCAGTACTTC | CASSLVGHGQETQYF
TRBJ1-2 | TRBV4-3 | . | . | TGCGCCAGCACCCACTCCGGAGGCAGGGAGGGTAACTATGGCTACACCTTC | CASTHSGGREGNYGYTF
TRBJ1-6 | TRBV5-1 | . | . | TGCGCCAGCAGCTCGGACAGATATAATTCACCCCTCCACTTT | CASSSDRYNSPLHF
TRBJ1-2 | TRBV4-3 | . | TRBD1 | TGCGCCAGCAGCCCCGGGACAGGGGGTACCTATGGCTACACCTTC | CASSPGTGGTYGYTF
TRBJ1-3 | TRBV4-1 | . | . | TGCGCCAGCAGCCAATCACAGCCGGCAGGAAACACCATATATTTT | CASSQSQPAGNTIYF
TRBJ2-7 | TRBV11-2 | . | . | TGTGCCAGCAGCTTAGATCCCAGGGGCCGACTCGCCTACGAGCAGTACTTC | CASSLDPRGRLAYEQYF
TRBJ1-6 | TRBV10-3 | . | . | TGTGCCATCAGTGGGACAGCCTATAATTCACCCCTCCACTTT | CAISGTAYNSPLHF
TRBJ1-1 | TRBV29-1 | few | . | TGCAGCGTTGAATCTTTATCGGGGAACACTGAAGCTTTCTTT | CSVESLSGNTEAFF
TRBJ2-7 | TRBV25-1 | few | . | TGTGCCACCCATCGGACAAAGCGATCCTACGAGCAGTACTTC | CATHRTKRSYEQYF
TRBJ1-4 | TRBV19 | . | TRBD1 | TGTGCCAGTAGTATAGATCAGGGGGGAGCTAATGAAAAACTGTTTTTT | CASSIDQGGANEKLFF
TRBJ2-7 | TRBV5-4 | . | TRBD2 | TGTGCCAGCAGCTTTTTCGGACTAGCGGGGGGGTACGAGCAGTACTTC | CASSFFGLAGGYEQYF
TRBJ1-3 | TRBV21-1 | . | . | TGTGCCAGCCCCAAGACTCTCAAAGAGGTTCAAAACACCATATATTTT | CASPKTLKEVQNTIYF
TRBJ1-4 | TRBV6-1 | . | TRBD1 | TGTGCCAGCAGTGAAAGACAGGGAGGCGAAAAACTGTTTTTT | CASSERQGGEKLFF
TRBJ2-5 | TRBV10-1 | . | TRBD1 | TGCGCCAGCAGTCCAGGGACAGTGGACCAAGAGACCCAGTACTTC | CASSPGTVDQETQYF
TRBJ1-4 | TRBV5-1 | . | . | TGCGCCAGCAGCACCGGACAGTCGGCCGAAAAACTGTTTTTT | CASSTGQSAEKLFF
TRBJ1-1 | TRBV5-5 | . | TRBD1 | TGTGCCAGCAGCTCGGGACAGGGGAGGACTGAAGCTTTCTTT | CASSSGQGRTEAFF
TRBJ1-1 | TRBV19 | . | TRBD1 | TGTGCCAGTAGTAAAGACAGGGTACTGAACACTGAAGCTTTCTTT | CASSKDRVLNTEAFF
TRBJ1-1 | TRBV19 | . | . | TGTGCCAGTAGTCACTCAGGGCAGACTGAAGCTTTCTTT | CASSHSGQTEAFF
TRBJ1-1 | TRBV6-6 | . | . | TGTGCCAGCAGTTACTCGAAGGAGGGACCGAACACTGAAGCTTTCTTT | CASSYSKEGPNTEAFF
TRBJ2-7 | TRBV4-1 | . | . | TGCGCCAGCAGCCAAGTCCGGGGATCCTTCTACGAGCAGTACTTC | CASSQVRGSFYEQYF
TRBJ1-1 | TRBV5-6 | . | . | TGTGCCAGCAGCAGCACGGAGGGATGGAACACTGAAGCTTTCTTT | CASSSTEGWNTEAFF
TRBJ1-2 | TRBV6-1 | . | TRBD1 | TGTGCCAGCAGGGCTTTGGGACAGCAATATGGCTACACCTTC | CASRALGQQYGYTF
TRBJ2-7 | TRBV12-5 | . | TRBD1 | TGTGCTAGTGGTTACGGGACAGGGCCCTACGAGCAGTACTTC | CASGYGTGPYEQYF
TRBJ1-6 | TRBV6-5 | . | TRBD1 | TGTGCCAGCAGCAAAGGGGGGACAGGGCAGTCACCCCTCCACTTT | CASSKGGTGQSPLHF
TRBJ2-1 | TRBV9 | . | TRBD2 | TGTGCCAGCAGCGTAGGGGGAGGGCTTTCCTACAATGAGCAGTTCTTC | CASSVGGGLSYNEQFF
TRBJ2-7 | TRBV10-2 | . | TRBD1 | TGCGCCAGTGCCGGGACAGTCTCCTACGAGCAGTACTTC | CASAGTVSYEQYF
TRBJ2-1 | TRBV11-3 | . | . | TGTGCCAGCAGCTTAGCGGGGGATGAGCAGTTCTTC | CASSLAGDEQFF
TRBJ1-4 | TRBV2 | . | TRBD1 | TGTGCCAGCAGAGGCGGGACAGGGCTTGAAAAACTGTTTTTT | CASRGGTGLEKLFF
TRBJ2-7 | TRBV10-3 | . | . | TGTGCCATCAGGTACACCGGGTTGTCTGAGCAGTACTTC | CAIRYTGLSEQYF
TRBJ2-1 | TRBV29-1 | . | . | TGCAGCGTTGCACCAGGGGACAATGAGCAGTTCTTC | CSVAPGDNEQFF
TRBJ1-1 | TRBV18 | . | . | TGTGCCAGCTCTCCTCCGGACGGCCAGGGGACTGAAGCTTTCTTT | CASSPPDGQGTEAFF
TRBJ2-7 | TRBV7-9 | . | . | TGTGCCAGCAGCGGAAGCCGACAGGTCCTAACCTACGAGCAGTACTTC | CASSGSRQVLTYEQYF
TRBJ2-6 | TRBV7-2 | . | TRBD1 | TGTGCCAGCAGCCCCCGGGACAGGGGGCTGGGGGCCAACGTCCTGACTTTC | CASSPRDRGLGANVLTF
TRBJ2-1 | TRBV27 | few | . | TGTGCCAGCAGTTTACAGGGGTTCAACAATGAGCAGTTCTTC | CASSLQGFNNEQFF
TRBJ1-1 | TRBV7-2 | . | TRBD1 | TGTGCCAGCAGCATCGAGCCCGGGACAGGGGGCACTGAAGCTTTCTTT | CASSIEPGTGGTEAFF
TRBJ1-6 | TRBV27 | . | . | TGTGCCAGCAGTTTATCGGGCGAAGTGGCGAATTCACCCCTCCACTTT | CASSLSGEVANSPLHF
TRBJ1-2 | TRBV7-9 | . | TRBD1 | TGTGCCAGCAGAACCACGGTCAGGGGGCACTACTATGGCTACACCTTC | CASRTTVRGHYYGYTF